Only a few counts were recorded for the clone carrying this T cell receptor (beta chain). Its antigen is as yet unknown. This record belongs to a study of Graves' ophthalmopathy and Graves' hyperthyroidism. As the template, RNA transcripts were used to amplify TCR beta CDR3 regions. HTBI primers served in a first-round RT-PCR, which a second-round multiplex PCR followed. TCRdb re-derived calls from the multiplex PCR reads in MiXCR, one entry per CDR3 protein. The table shows about 380,000 distinct CDR3 sequences, with just over 15% occurring only once. Per the germline V gene, CDR1 is LGHNA and CDR2 is YNFKEQ. This CDR3 has 15 amino acids. Trimming left V 1 base short and J 2 bases short, with 9 bases between. The study's findings and limits: Blood also harbored most expanded thyroid clonotypes above 0.001 frequency. This model predicted ophthalmopathy progression (sensitivity roughly 70%, specificity about 72%).

The chain has TRBV4-2 and TRBJ2-4; the D is unclear. The TCR originated in a woman younger than 35 with stable Graves' hyperthyroidism. The sample comprised peripheral blood. The CDR3 nucleotides read TGTGCCAGCAGCCAAGGCACGGATTCCAAAAACATTCAGTACTTC. Translation: CASSQGTDSKNIQYF.